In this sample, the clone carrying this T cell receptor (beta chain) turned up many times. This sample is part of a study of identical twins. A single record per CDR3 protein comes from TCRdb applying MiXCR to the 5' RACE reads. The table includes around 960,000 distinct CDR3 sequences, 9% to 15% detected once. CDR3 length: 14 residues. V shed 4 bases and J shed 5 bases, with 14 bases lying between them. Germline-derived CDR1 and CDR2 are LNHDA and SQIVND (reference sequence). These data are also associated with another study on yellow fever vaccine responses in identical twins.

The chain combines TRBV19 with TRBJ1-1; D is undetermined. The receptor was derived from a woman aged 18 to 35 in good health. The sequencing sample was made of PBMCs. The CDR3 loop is CASSRRLGGTEAFF. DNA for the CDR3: TGTGCCAGTAGTAGGAGGTTAGGAGGGACTGAAGCTTTCTTT.